This TCR beta chain was recovered during a study of response to subunit inactivated influenza vaccine. This clonotype was picked up a small number of times. V lost 4 bases and J 5 bases, leaving 7 bases between the germline ends. Germline-derived CDR1 and CDR2 are SGHDT and YYEEEE. The CDR3 runs to 12 residues. TCRdb redid the calling of the RT-PCR reads with MiXCR, one entry per CDR3 protein. The repertoire holds about 830,000 distinct CDR3 sequences, with roughly 18% as singletons. This chain uses TRBV5-6 with TRBJ1-5; no definite D call. The sample in question was PBMCs from blood, obtained about 5 days after vaccination. The origin of this receptor is a man aged 50 to 60 who received an inactivated influenza vaccine. CDR3 DNA: TGTGCCAGCAGCACCACCTATCAGCCCCAGCATTTT. Protein: CASSTTYQPQHF.